This T cell receptor beta chain comes out of a study of blood T cell repertoires in COVID-19. Study at large: Samples taken during acute and convalescent COVID-19 were collected in the United States, Italy and Spain.

Clones were read by immunoSEQ multiplex PCR, and TCRdb kept only the in-frame ones, dropping some. The sample yields about 290,000 clones, roughly 90% seen once. Per germline, CDR1 SGHRS and CDR2 YFSETQ. The CDR3 has 16 residues. V dropped 0 bases and J dropped 4 bases, with 15 bases sitting between them. A Seattle source enrolled patients during active infection and followed them longitudinally. The sequenced material came from peripheral blood. The receptor's source is a woman aged 30 to 39 with COVID-19, enrolled during active disease. V usage is TRBV5-1 and J usage is TRBJ2-3; TRBD2 might be the D (7 bases). CDR3 amino acids: CASSLGWRGRPDTQYF. The CDR3 DNA sequence: TGCGCCAGCAGCTTGGGATGGCGGGGGCGGCCAGATACGCAGTATTTT.